The rows below give T cell receptor beta chains drawn from one sample of a study of regulatory T cells in long-lasting Graves disease. MiXCR was run by TCRdb on the multiplex PCR reads, yielding one entry per CDR3 protein. Seen here are roughly 400,000 distinct CDR3 sequences, around 20% observed once, and the top ten hold more than 20%. Material: peripheral blood mononuclear cells (PBMCs), obtained when the disease was refractory, from a patient treated with antithyroid drugs. Every receptor here comes from a female donor with Graves disease. The CDR3 runs from the conserved cysteine through the conserved F or W. Fields, in order: clone size, J gene, D gene, V gene, CDR3 DNA, CDR3 protein. D genes are given only for firm matches. Clone size appears in some rows only: once, few, many, or a class for an expanded clone.

few	TRBJ1-4	NA	TRBV20-1	TGCAGTGCTAGCTTCCGATACCCAACTAATGAAAAACTGTTTTTT	CSASFRYPTNEKLFF
NA	TRBJ2-7	TRBD1	TRBV15	TGTGCCACCCAGGGACAGGGGGGGGACGAGCAGTACTTC	CATQGQGGDEQYF
few	TRBJ1-4	NA	TRBV19	TGTGCCAGTAGTGGGCCCAGCGATCCAAATGAAAAACTGTTTTTT	CASSGPSDPNEKLFF
few	TRBJ1-4	TRBD1	TRBV4-1	TGCGCCAGCAGAGAGAGACAGGGACGAGAAAAACTGTTTTTT	CASRERQGREKLFF
NA	TRBJ2-5	NA	TRBV9	TGTGCCAGCAGCGTAGAAAGCGACTCCTACGAGACCCAGTACTTC	CASSVESDSYETQYF
many	TRBJ1-1	NA	TRBV2	TGTGCCAGCTATAAAGGGGGGGCAGGCACTGAAGCTTTCTTT	CASYKGGAGTEAFF
few	TRBJ2-5	NA	TRBV11-2	TGTGCCAGCAGCGCAGGGGCTGGGGAAACCCAGTACTTC	CASSAGAGETQYF
few	TRBJ2-7	TRBD1	TRBV29-1	TGCAGCGCACAGGGGGGCCCCTACGAGCAGTACTTC	CSAQGGPYEQYF
few	TRBJ2-7	NA	TRBV14	TGTGCCAGCAGCCAAGAGGCCTACGAGCAGTACTTC	CASSQEAYEQYF
NA	TRBJ2-2	TRBD2	TRBV19	TGTGCCACCAGTAATCTCCTAGCGGGAGCAAAGGGGGAGCTGTTTTTT	CATSNLLAGAKGELFF
few	TRBJ2-7	TRBD1	TRBV18	TGTGCCAGCTCAAACTTCGAGACGGGACAGGGGGCGCGATACGAGCAGTACTTC	CASSNFETGQGARYEQYF
many	TRBJ1-2	NA	TRBV2	TGTGCCAGCAGTGACGCAAGCAACTATGGCTACACCTTC	CASSDASNYGYTF
many	TRBJ1-4	NA	TRBV15	TGTGCCACCAGCAGTCGTGTAGCAACTAATGAAAAACTGTTTTTT	CATSSRVATNEKLFF
many	TRBJ2-5	TRBD2	TRBV7-9	TGTGCCAGCAGCTCCCTAGCGGGAAACGCAGAGACCCAGTACTTC	CASSSLAGNAETQYF
NA	TRBJ2-5	NA	TRBV29-1	TGCAGCGTTGATCAGGGGACCCAGTACTTC	CSVDQGTQYF
few	TRBJ1-1	NA	TRBV11-2	TGTGCCAGCAGCTTGGGCATCAGGAGCACTGAAGCTTTCTTT	CASSLGIRSTEAFF
many	TRBJ2-5	NA	TRBV7-9	TGTGCCAGCAGCAGATGGCCGGAGACCCAGTACTTC	CASSRWPETQYF
NA	TRBJ1-4	NA	TRBV29-1	TGCAGCGCTTTCCAGGGCTTGAATGAAAAACTGTTTTTT	CSAFQGLNEKLFF
many	TRBJ1-2	TRBD1	TRBV2	TGTGCCAGCAGAGGGACAGGGGACGGCTACACCTTC	CASRGTGDGYTF
NA	TRBJ1-5	NA	TRBV7-8	TGTGCCAGCAGCTCCTACGACAGAACCAATCAGCCCCAGCATTTT	CASSSYDRTNQPQHF
many	TRBJ1-2	TRBD1	TRBV28	TGTGCCAGCAGCCGGCGACAGGGTCTCTATGGCTACACCTTC	CASSRRQGLYGYTF
many	TRBJ2-7	NA	TRBV12-3/TRBV12-4	TGTGCCAGCAGTTTAGGAGGGCCCACCTACGAGCAGTACTTC	CASSLGGPTYEQYF
many	TRBJ1-2	NA	TRBV6-1	TGTGCCAGCAGTGAAGGAGGACAGTTATATGGCTACACCTTC	CASSEGGQLYGYTF
many	TRBJ1-1	TRBD1	TRBV11-2	TGTGCCAGCAGCCCCTGGGACAGTTACACTGAAGCTTTCTTT	CASSPWDSYTEAFF
NA	TRBJ2-2	NA	TRBV7-2	TGTGCCAGCAGCTTCATTGATTACGGGGAGCTGTTTTTT	CASSFIDYGELFF